The T cell receptor beta chain described here comes from a study of identical twins. Broader study findings: Cross-sectional statistics, not tracking of the same donors, supported the conclusions. Sequences that were beta out-of-frame showed weaker excess twin sharing. When twins shared out-of-frame alpha sequences, those sequences had excess low generation probability. For cord blood, abundant beta clonotypes had fewer insertions, unlike memory repertoires, which showed none.

TCRdb redid the calling of the 5' RACE reads with MiXCR, one entry per CDR3 protein. The sample lists some 270,000 distinct CDR3 sequences; around 8% were seen once. The V and J ends lost 0 bases and 2 bases respectively, with 8 bases between them. Germline CDR1 is MNHEY and CDR2 is SVGAGI. This CDR3 has 14 amino acids. On this clonotype: The target antigen is unknown.

Another study also made use of these data, one on yellow fever vaccine responses in identical twins.

Sample: CD8+ T cells sorted from blood. The chain employs TRBV6-5 and TRBJ2-7; D gene unclear. The clonotype originates from a woman younger than 35 in good health. The CDR3 bases are TGTGCCAGCAGTTACTCTGTAGAGGCCTACGAGCAGTACTTC. Protein product: CASSYSVEAYEQYF.